This is a list of T cell receptor beta chains from one sample in a study of identifying expanded T cells in peripheral blood. Some clones are missing from TCRdb's copy, which holds only in-frame ones; the method was immunoSEQ multiplex PCR. The sample contains some 95,000 clones, nearly 90% of which appear only once. What was sequenced was blood. These TCRs come from a person aged 18 to 70 in good health. The CDR3 runs from the conserved cysteine through the conserved F or W. Fields, in order: clone size, D gene, V gene, J gene, CDR3 DNA, CDR3 protein. The D gene is left open where the match is weak. Part of the rows lack a size; the others show once, few, many or a class for expanded clones.

clone size: .
D gene: TRBD1
V gene: TRBV30
J gene: TRBJ1-2
CDR3 DNA: TGTGCCTGGAGTGCGTTAGCAGACAGGGACCCTAACTATGGCTACACCTTC
CDR3 protein: CAWSALADRDPNYGYTF

clone size: .
D gene: .
V gene: TRBV27
J gene: TRBJ1-1
CDR3 DNA: TGTGCCAGCAGTTTATCGATCAGGGGGAACACTGAAGCTTTCTTT
CDR3 protein: CASSLSIRGNTEAFF

clone size: .
D gene: .
V gene: TRBV6-5
J gene: TRBJ1-6
CDR3 DNA: TGTGCCAGCAGTTATGGGGCGGCTGGGGATTCACCCCTCCACTTT
CDR3 protein: CASSYGAAGDSPLHF

clone size: .
D gene: .
V gene: TRBV2
J gene: TRBJ1-1
CDR3 DNA: TGTGCCAGCAACTCTCCTTCCCCGGGGTACACTGAAGCTTTCTTT
CDR3 protein: CASNSPSPGYTEAFF

clone size: once
D gene: TRBD2
V gene: TRBV4-2
J gene: TRBJ2-7
CDR3 DNA: TGTGCCAGCAGCCAAGATGGGACTAGCGGGCCCTGGGGCGAGCAGTACTTC
CDR3 protein: CASSQDGTSGPWGEQYF

clone size: .
D gene: .
V gene: TRBV6-1
J gene: TRBJ1-3
CDR3 DNA: TGTGCCAGCAGTGACGGGACTTCTGGAAACACCATATATTTT
CDR3 protein: CASSDGTSGNTIYF

clone size: .
D gene: .
V gene: TRBV2
J gene: TRBJ1-5
CDR3 DNA: TGTGCCAGCAGTGAAGGTAGTCAGCCCCAGCATTTT
CDR3 protein: CASSEGSQPQHF

clone size: .
D gene: .
V gene: TRBV5-1
J gene: TRBJ1-5
CDR3 DNA: TGCGCCAGCAGCTTGAGCGGCAGGGGAGGAAATCAGCCCCAGCATTTT
CDR3 protein: CASSLSGRGGNQPQHF

clone size: .
D gene: TRBD2
V gene: TRBV14
J gene: TRBJ2-3
CDR3 DNA: TGTGCCAGCAGCCAAGGACTAGCGGATACGCAGTATTTT
CDR3 protein: CASSQGLADTQYF

clone size: .
D gene: .
V gene: TRBV10-3
J gene: TRBJ2-3
CDR3 DNA: TGTGCCATCGGACCAATCGGGGTGCCCGGCACGGATACGCAGTATTTT
CDR3 protein: CAIGPIGVPGTDTQYF

clone size: .
D gene: TRBD2
V gene: TRBV6-6
J gene: TRBJ2-1
CDR3 DNA: TGTGCCAGCAGGAACGGGGGGGCCGCCTACAATGAGCAGTTCTTC
CDR3 protein: CASRNGGAAYNEQFF

clone size: .
D gene: .
V gene: TRBV6-1
J gene: TRBJ1-4
CDR3 DNA: TGTGCCAGCAGTGACTTACCCAGTGAAAAACTGTTTTTT
CDR3 protein: CASSDLPSEKLFF

clone size: .
D gene: .
V gene: TRBV5-1
J gene: TRBJ1-4
CDR3 DNA: TGCGCCAGCGCGACGGGGGAGGGGAATGAAAAACTGTTTTTT
CDR3 protein: CASATGEGNEKLFF

clone size: once
D gene: .
V gene: TRBV6-1
J gene: TRBJ1-3
CDR3 DNA: TGTGCCACCTCAGATGGTATCTCTGGAAACACCATATATTTT
CDR3 protein: CATSDGISGNTIYF

clone size: once
D gene: TRBD1
V gene: TRBV10-3
J gene: TRBJ1-5
CDR3 DNA: TGTGCCATCAGCGACAGGGGAGACAATCAGCCCCAGCATTTT
CDR3 protein: CAISDRGDNQPQHF

clone size: .
D gene: TRBD1
V gene: TRBV10-2
J gene: TRBJ1-1
CDR3 DNA: TGCGCCAGCAGTCGGACAGGGATTGAAGCTTTCTTT
CDR3 protein: CASSRTGIEAFF

clone size: .
D gene: .
V gene: TRBV12-5
J gene: TRBJ2-5
CDR3 DNA: TGTGCTAGTGGCACCGGGGTGGTAAAAGGGCTTGAGACCCAGTACTTC
CDR3 protein: CASGTGVVKGLETQYF

clone size: .
D gene: .
V gene: TRBV6-5
J gene: TRBJ1-2
CDR3 DNA: TGTGCCAGCAGCCGGACAGCCACTAACTATGGCTACACCTTC
CDR3 protein: CASSRTATNYGYTF

clone size: .
D gene: .
V gene: TRBV29-1
J gene: TRBJ1-1
CDR3 DNA: TGCAGCGGCCGGCGAGACTTAGCAGATACTGAAGCTTTCTTT
CDR3 protein: CSGRRDLADTEAFF

clone size: .
D gene: TRBD1
V gene: TRBV7-9
J gene: TRBJ1-1
CDR3 DNA: TGTGCCAGCAGCCTCCGGGACAGGAACACTGAAGCTTTCTTT
CDR3 protein: CASSLRDRNTEAFF

clone size: .
D gene: TRBD1
V gene: TRBV30
J gene: TRBJ1-2
CDR3 DNA: TGTGCCTGGAGTCCAGGACAGGCTAACTATGGCTACACCTTC
CDR3 protein: CAWSPGQANYGYTF

clone size: .
D gene: TRBD2
V gene: TRBV10-3
J gene: TRBJ2-3
CDR3 DNA: TGTGCCATCGGAGCTGCTAGCGGGGCGATAACAGATACGCAGTATTTT
CDR3 protein: CAIGAASGAITDTQYF

clone size: .
D gene: TRBD2
V gene: TRBV11-3
J gene: TRBJ2-1
CDR3 DNA: TGTGCCAGCAGCTTATACGCGGGAGGGGGCAATGAGCAGTTCTTC
CDR3 protein: CASSLYAGGGNEQFF

clone size: few
D gene: .
V gene: TRBV2
J gene: TRBJ1-2
CDR3 DNA: TGTGCCAGCAGTGAGTACCAGAATGACTACACCTTC
CDR3 protein: CASSEYQNDYTF

clone size: once
D gene: .
V gene: TRBV11-1
J gene: TRBJ1-3
CDR3 DNA: TGTGCCAGCAGCTTAGGATCTGGAAACACCATATATTTT
CDR3 protein: CASSLGSGNTIYF

clone size: .
D gene: .
V gene: TRBV29-1
J gene: TRBJ1-5
CDR3 DNA: TGCAGCGTTGGATGGTCGAATCAGCCCCAGCATTTT
CDR3 protein: CSVGWSNQPQHF

clone size: .
D gene: TRBD1
V gene: TRBV19
J gene: TRBJ1-2
CDR3 DNA: TGTGCCAGTAGTAAAAGACAGGGTCTAGGCTACACCTTC
CDR3 protein: CASSKRQGLGYTF

clone size: .
D gene: .
V gene: TRBV9
J gene: TRBJ1-1
CDR3 DNA: TGTGCCAGCAGCGTAGTTTCACGGCTGAACACTGAAGCTTTCTTT
CDR3 protein: CASSVVSRLNTEAFF

clone size: .
D gene: TRBD1
V gene: TRBV19
J gene: TRBJ1-5
CDR3 DNA: TGTGCCAGTAGTTCCGACAGGGGGTTTGGCAATCAGCCCCAGCATTTT
CDR3 protein: CASSSDRGFGNQPQHF

clone size: .
D gene: .
V gene: TRBV29-1
J gene: TRBJ1-4
CDR3 DNA: TGCAGCGTTGCCACGGGGGGGGAAAAACTGTTTTTT
CDR3 protein: CSVATGGEKLFF

clone size: .
D gene: TRBD1
V gene: TRBV2
J gene: TRBJ2-7
CDR3 DNA: TGTGCCAGCAGGATGAGGGACAGGAACCCCTACGAGCAGTACTTC
CDR3 protein: CASRMRDRNPYEQYF

clone size: .
D gene: .
V gene: TRBV18
J gene: TRBJ2-5
CDR3 DNA: TGTGCCAGCTCACCTGGACGGCTCCAGGAGACCCAGTACTTC
CDR3 protein: CASSPGRLQETQYF

clone size: .
D gene: .
V gene: TRBV4-1
J gene: TRBJ1-2
CDR3 DNA: TGCGCCAGCAGCCAAGAGTATCGCATAAACTATGGCTACACCTTC
CDR3 protein: CASSQEYRINYGYTF

clone size: .
D gene: .
V gene: TRBV27
J gene: TRBJ1-5
CDR3 DNA: TGTGCCAGCAGTTATAAGGATAGCAATCAGCCCCAGCATTTT
CDR3 protein: CASSYKDSNQPQHF

clone size: .
D gene: .
V gene: TRBV5-1
J gene: TRBJ2-1
CDR3 DNA: TGCGCCAGCAGCTTAACACTAGGGGGGGAGCAGTTCTTC
CDR3 protein: CASSLTLGGEQFF

clone size: .
D gene: .
V gene: TRBV19
J gene: TRBJ2-3
CDR3 DNA: TGTGCCAGCTCGCCAGGGGTTTACACAGATACGCAGTATTTT
CDR3 protein: CASSPGVYTDTQYF

clone size: .
D gene: .
V gene: TRBV15
J gene: TRBJ2-3
CDR3 DNA: TGTGCCACCAGCAGACTAGCCGCAAGCACAGATACGCAGTATTTT
CDR3 protein: CATSRLAASTDTQYF

clone size: .
D gene: .
V gene: TRBV6-6
J gene: TRBJ1-1
CDR3 DNA: TGTGCCAGCAGCCCGGGTGGCACTGAAGCTTTCTTT
CDR3 protein: CASSPGGTEAFF

clone size: .
D gene: .
V gene: TRBV11-2
J gene: TRBJ1-5
CDR3 DNA: TGTGCCAGCAGCGCAGCCTTGGATCAGCCCCAGCATTTT
CDR3 protein: CASSAALDQPQHF

clone size: .
D gene: .
V gene: TRBV30
J gene: TRBJ1-5
CDR3 DNA: TGTGCCTGGAGTAAGGAGGGTCGGGGCAATCAGCCCCAGCATTTT
CDR3 protein: CAWSKEGRGNQPQHF

clone size: .
D gene: .
V gene: TRBV30
J gene: TRBJ1-1
CDR3 DNA: TGTGCCTTTTCGCCGGACACTGAAGCTTTCTTT
CDR3 protein: CAFSPDTEAFF

clone size: .
D gene: TRBD2
V gene: TRBV25-1
J gene: TRBJ2-2
CDR3 DNA: TGTGCCAGCAGTACCCTAGCGGGGGCCAACACCGGGGAGCTGTTTTTT
CDR3 protein: CASSTLAGANTGELFF

clone size: .
D gene: .
V gene: TRBV5-6
J gene: TRBJ2-1
CDR3 DNA: TGTGCCAGCAGCCCAGAGCCTTTTTGGAATGAGCAGTTCTTC
CDR3 protein: CASSPEPFWNEQFF

clone size: .
D gene: .
V gene: TRBV19
J gene: TRBJ2-5
CDR3 DNA: TGTGCCAGTAGTATTGAGGGACGGGGAGAGACCCAGTACTTC
CDR3 protein: CASSIEGRGETQYF